This TCR beta chain originates from a study of cytomegalovirus exposure and HLA in healthy donors. CDR3 length equals 15 residues. The V and J ends lost 5 bases and 0 bases, in that order; junction bases with no gene match: 2. The V gene's germline CDR1 is SGHNT and CDR2 YENEEA. Vbeta (60) and Jbeta (13) primers were used in the PCR. Profiled with immunoSEQ multiplex PCR; TCRdb holds only in-frame clones, not every one. The sample has 100,000 to 150,000 clones; roughly 74% are singletons. In this sample, this clone turned up a few times. This clonotype originated in a woman in her fifties or sixties in good health and CMV-seropositive. What was sequenced was PBMCs. The chain combines TRBV11-3 with TRBJ2-3; 10 bases match TRBD1. The CDR3 protein is CASSRGQGSTDTQYF. The CDR3 DNA follows: TGTGCCAGCAGCCGGGGACAGGGGAGCACAGATACGCAGTATTTT.